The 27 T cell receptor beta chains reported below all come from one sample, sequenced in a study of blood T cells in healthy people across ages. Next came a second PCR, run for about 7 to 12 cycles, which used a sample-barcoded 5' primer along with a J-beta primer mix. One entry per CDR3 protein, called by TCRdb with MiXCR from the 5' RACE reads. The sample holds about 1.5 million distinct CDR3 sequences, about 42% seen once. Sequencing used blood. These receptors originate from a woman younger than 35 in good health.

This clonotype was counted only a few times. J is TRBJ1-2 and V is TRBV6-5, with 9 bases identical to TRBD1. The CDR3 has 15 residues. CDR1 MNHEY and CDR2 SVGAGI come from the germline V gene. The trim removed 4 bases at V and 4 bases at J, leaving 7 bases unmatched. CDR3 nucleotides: TGTGCCAGCAGTTTAAACAGGGGGCGTCCCTATGGCTACACCTTC. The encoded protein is CASSLNRGRPYGYTF.

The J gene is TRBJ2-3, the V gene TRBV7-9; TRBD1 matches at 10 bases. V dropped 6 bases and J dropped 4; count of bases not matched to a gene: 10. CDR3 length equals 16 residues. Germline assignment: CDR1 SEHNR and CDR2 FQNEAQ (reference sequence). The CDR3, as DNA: TGTGCCAGCAGTTACACCGGGACAGGGGAGCCAGATACGCAGTATTTT. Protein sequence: CASSYTGTGEPDTQYF.

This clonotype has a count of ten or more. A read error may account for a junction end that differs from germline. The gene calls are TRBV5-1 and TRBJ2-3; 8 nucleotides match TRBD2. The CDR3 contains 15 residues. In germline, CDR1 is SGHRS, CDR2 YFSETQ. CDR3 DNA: TGTGCCAGCAGCTTAGATAGCGGGGGCACAGATACGCAGTATTTT. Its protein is CASSLDSGGTDTQYF.

The CDR3 DNA follows: TGCAGCGCCGGGTACCAAGAGACCCAGTACTTC. Translation gives CSAGYQETQYF. The chain links TRBV29-1 to TRBJ2-5, with D unclear. V was trimmed by 7 bases and J by 0 bases, leaving 6 bases between them. Looked up from germline, CDR1 is SQVTM and CDR2 is ANQGSEA. The CDR3 sequence is 11 residues long.

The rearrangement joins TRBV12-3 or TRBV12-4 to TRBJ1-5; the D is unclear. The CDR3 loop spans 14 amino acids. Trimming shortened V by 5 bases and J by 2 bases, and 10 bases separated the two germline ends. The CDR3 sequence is CASSVWGGNQPQHF. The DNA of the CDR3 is TGTGCCAGCAGTGTATGGGGTGGCAATCAGCCCCAGCATTTT.

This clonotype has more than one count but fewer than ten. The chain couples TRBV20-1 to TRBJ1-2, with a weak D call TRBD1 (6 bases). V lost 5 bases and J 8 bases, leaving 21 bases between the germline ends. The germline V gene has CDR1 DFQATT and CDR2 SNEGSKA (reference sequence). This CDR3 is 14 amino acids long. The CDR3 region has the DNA TGCAGTGCTCCGACCGGACAGTCCCTGGGGGGCTACACCTTC. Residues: CSAPTGQSLGGYTF.

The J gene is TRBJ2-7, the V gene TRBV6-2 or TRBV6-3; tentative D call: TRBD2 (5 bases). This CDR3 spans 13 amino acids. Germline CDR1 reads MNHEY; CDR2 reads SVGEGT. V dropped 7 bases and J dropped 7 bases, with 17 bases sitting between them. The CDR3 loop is CASTSGLRGEQYF. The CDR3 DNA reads TGTGCCAGCACCTCGGGCTTAAGAGGGGAGCAGTACTTC.

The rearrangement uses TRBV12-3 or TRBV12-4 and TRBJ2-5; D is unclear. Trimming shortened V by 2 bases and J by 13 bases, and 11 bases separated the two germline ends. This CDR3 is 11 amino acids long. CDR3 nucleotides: TGTGCCAGCAGTTTAACCTACGAGCGGTACTTC. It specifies CASSLTYERYF.

CDR3 bases: TGTGCCAGCAGTTACGGGCCTAGCGGCCTAACACTGATCAGGAATGAGCAGTTCTTC. This sequence encodes CASSYGPSGLTLIRNEQFF. This chain connects TRBV6-2 or TRBV6-3 to TRBJ2-1; 7 bases fit TRBD2. CDR3 length: 19 amino acids. Germline-derived CDR1 and CDR2 are MNHEY and SVGEGT. V dropped 2 bases and J dropped 7; count of bases not matched to a gene: 20.

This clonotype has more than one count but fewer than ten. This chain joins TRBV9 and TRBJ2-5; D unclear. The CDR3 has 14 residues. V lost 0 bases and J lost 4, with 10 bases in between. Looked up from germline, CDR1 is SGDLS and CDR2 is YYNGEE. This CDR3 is CASSVGPVRETQYF. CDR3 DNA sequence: TGTGCCAGCAGCGTAGGGCCAGTGCGAGAGACCCAGTACTTC.

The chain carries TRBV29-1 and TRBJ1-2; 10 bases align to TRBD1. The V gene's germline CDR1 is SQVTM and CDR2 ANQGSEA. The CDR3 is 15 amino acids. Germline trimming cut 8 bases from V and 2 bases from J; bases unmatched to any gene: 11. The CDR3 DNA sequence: TGCAGCCTCCGGGACAGGGGAGAAGACAACTATGGCTACACCTTC. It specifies CSLRDRGEDNYGYTF.

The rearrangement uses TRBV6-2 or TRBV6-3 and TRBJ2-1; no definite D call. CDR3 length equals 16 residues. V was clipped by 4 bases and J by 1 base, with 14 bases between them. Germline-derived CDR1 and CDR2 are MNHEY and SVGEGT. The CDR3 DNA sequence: TGTGCCAGCAGTTGGACCCCCGAGAGTTCCTACAATGAGCAGTTCTTC. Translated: CASSWTPESSYNEQFF.

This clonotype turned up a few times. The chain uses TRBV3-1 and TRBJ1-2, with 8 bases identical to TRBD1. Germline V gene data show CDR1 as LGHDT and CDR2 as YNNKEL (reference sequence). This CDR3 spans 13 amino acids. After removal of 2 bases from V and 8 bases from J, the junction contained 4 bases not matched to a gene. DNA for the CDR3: TGTGCCAGCAGCCAATTTGACAGGGGCGGCTACACCTTC. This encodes CASSQFDRGGYTF.

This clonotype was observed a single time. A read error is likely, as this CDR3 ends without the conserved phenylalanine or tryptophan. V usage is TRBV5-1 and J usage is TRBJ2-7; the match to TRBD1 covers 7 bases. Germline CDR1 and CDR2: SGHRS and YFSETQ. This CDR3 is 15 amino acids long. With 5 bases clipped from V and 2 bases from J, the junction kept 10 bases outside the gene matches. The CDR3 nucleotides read TGCGCCAGCAGAAACTCAGACAGGGACACCTACGAGCAGTACTAC. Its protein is CASRNSDRDTYEQYY.

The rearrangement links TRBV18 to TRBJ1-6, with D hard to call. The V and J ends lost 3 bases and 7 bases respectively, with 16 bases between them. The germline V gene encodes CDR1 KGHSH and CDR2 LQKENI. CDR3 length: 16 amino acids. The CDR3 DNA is TGTGCCAGCTCACCGTCACAGCTGGTTAGGAATTCACCCCTCCACTTT. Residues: CASSPSQLVRNSPLHF.

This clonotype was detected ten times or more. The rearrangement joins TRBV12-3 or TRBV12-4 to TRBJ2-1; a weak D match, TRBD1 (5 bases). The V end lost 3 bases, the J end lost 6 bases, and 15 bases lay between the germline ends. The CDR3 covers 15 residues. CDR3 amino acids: CASSFGAPGINEQFF. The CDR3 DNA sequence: TGTGCCAGCAGTTTTGGTGCCCCAGGGATCAATGAGCAGTTCTTC.

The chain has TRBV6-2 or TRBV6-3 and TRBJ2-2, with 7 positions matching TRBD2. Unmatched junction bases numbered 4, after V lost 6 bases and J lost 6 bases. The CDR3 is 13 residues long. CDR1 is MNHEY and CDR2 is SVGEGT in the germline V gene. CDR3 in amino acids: CASRWTRAGELFF. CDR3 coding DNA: TGTGCCAGCAGGTGGACTAGGGCCGGGGAGCTGTTTTTT.

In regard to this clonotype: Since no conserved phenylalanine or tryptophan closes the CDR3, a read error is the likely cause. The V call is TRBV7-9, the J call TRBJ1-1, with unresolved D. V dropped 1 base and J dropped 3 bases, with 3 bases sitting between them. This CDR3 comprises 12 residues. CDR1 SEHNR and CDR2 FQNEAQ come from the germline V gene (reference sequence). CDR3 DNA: TGTGCCAGCAGCTTAGAGCACACTGAAGCTTTCTAT. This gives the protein CASSLEHTEAFY.

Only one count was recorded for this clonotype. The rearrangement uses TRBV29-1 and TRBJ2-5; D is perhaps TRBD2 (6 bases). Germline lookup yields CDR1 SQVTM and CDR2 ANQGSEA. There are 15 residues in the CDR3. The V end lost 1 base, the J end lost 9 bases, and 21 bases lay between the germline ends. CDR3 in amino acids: CSVEAERASLGAQYF. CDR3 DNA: TGCAGCGTTGAAGCCGAGCGGGCCTCCCTCGGGGCCCAGTACTTC.

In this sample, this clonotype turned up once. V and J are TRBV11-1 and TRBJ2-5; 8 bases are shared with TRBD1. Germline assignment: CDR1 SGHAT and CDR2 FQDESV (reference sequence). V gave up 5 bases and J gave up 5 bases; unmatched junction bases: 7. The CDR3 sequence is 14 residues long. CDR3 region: CASSHDRGRETQYF. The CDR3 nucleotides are TGTGCCAGCAGCCACGACAGGGGAAGGGAGACCCAGTACTTC. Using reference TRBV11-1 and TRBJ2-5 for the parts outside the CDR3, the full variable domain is EAEVAQSPRYKITEKSQAVAFWCDPISGHATLYWYRQILGQGPELLVQFQDESVVDDSQLPKDRFSAERLKGVDSTLKIQPAELGDSAMYLCASSHDRGRETQYFGPGTRLLVL.

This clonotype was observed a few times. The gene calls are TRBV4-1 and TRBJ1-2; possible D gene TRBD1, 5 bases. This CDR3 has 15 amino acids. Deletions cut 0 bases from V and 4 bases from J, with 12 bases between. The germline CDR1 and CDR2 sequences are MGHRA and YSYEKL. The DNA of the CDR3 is TGCGCCAGCAGCCAAGATGTCGGGACCCGCTATGGCTACACCTTC. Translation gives CASSQDVGTRYGYTF.

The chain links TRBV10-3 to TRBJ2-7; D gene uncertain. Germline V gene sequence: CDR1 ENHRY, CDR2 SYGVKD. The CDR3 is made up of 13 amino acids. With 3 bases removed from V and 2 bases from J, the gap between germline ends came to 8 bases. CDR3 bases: TGTGCCATCAGTGACTTCCCCCCCTACGAGCAGTACTTC. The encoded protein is CAISDFPPYEQYF.

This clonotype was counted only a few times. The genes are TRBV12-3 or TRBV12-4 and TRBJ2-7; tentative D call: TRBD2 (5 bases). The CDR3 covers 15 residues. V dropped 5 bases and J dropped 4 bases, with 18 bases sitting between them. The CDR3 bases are TGTGCCAGCAGTCCATGGCGTCTAGCTGAGTACGAGCAGTACTTC. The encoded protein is CASSPWRLAEYEQYF.

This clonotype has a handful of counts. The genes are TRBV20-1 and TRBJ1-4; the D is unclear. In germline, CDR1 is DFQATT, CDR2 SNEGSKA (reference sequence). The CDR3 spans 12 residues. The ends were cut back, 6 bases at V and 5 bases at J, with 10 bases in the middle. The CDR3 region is CSARMANEKLFF. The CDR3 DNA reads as TGCAGTGCCCGAATGGCCAATGAAAAACTGTTTTTT.

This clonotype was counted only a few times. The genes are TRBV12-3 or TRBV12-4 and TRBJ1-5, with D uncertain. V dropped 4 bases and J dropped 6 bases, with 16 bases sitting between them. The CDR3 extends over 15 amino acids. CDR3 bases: TGTGCCAGCAGTTCCCTCGGTATGCGGAGTCAGCCCCAGCATTTT. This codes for CASSSLGMRSQPQHF.

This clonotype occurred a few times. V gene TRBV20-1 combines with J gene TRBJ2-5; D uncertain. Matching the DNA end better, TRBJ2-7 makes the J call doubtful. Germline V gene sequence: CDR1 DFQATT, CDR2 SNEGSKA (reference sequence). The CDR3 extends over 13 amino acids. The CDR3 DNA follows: TGCAGTGCTAGAGAAGGTTCCGTTCCCGAGCAGTACTTC. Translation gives CSAREGSVPEQYF.

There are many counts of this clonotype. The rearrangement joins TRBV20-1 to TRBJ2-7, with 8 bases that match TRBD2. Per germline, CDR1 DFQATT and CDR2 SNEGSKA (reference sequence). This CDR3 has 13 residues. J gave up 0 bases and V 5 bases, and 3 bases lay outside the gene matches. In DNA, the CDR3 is TGCAGTGCTGCGAGCGGGAGCTCCTACGAGCAGTACTTC. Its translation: CSAASGSSYEQYF.